The text below deals with one T cell receptor beta chain. The V end was cut by 1 base, the J end by 7 bases, with 8 bases between. CDR3 length: 13 amino acids. In germline, CDR1 is KGHSH, CDR2 LQKENI. The data were taken from a study of control samples from healthy donors and cancer patients. The table came from immunoSEQ multiplex PCR; TCRdb's copy has only in-frame clones and leaves some out. The table shows approximately 180,000 clones, with more than 85% occurring only once. This clonotype was obtained from a woman in her 40s in good health. The sample comprised blood. The V call is TRBV18, the J call TRBJ1-5; no clear D gene. The CDR3 loop reads CASSPLPEQPQHF. DNA of the CDR3: TGTGCCAGCTCACCACTCCCTGAACAGCCCCAGCATTTT. The entire variable domain, with the rest obtained from reference TRBV18 and TRBJ1-5, is as follows: NAGVMQNPRHLVRRRGQEARLRCSPMKGHSHVYWYRQLPEEGLKFMVYLQKENIIDESGMPKERFSAEFPKEGPSILRIQQVVRGDSAAYFCASSPLPEQPQHFGDGTRLSIL.